This entry is about one T cell receptor beta chain. These data come from a study of T cell changes during pregnancy in multiple sclerosis. The data were produced by immunoSEQ multiplex PCR, yet TCRdb's version contains in-frame clones alone and is incomplete. The sample has approximately 83,000 clones, 90% to 95% seen once. Germline assignment: CDR1 SGHAT and CDR2 FQNNGV. This CDR3 spans 16 amino acids. Trimming cost V 1 base and J 3 bases, with 14 bases left between them. This receptor was taken from a female donor with multiple sclerosis, enrolled in a pregnancy study. This material consisted of peripheral blood, taken in the third trimester of pregnancy. V gene TRBV11-2 combines with J gene TRBJ2-3; D possibly corresponds to TRBD2 (6 bases). The CDR3 is CASSLVAGSRTDTQYF. The CDR3 nucleotides read TGTGCCAGCAGCTTAGTGGCGGGAAGCCGAACAGATACGCAGTATTTT.